This TCR beta chain was sequenced for a study of T cell responses to AZD1222 COVID-19 vaccine. Study results and limitations: After two AZD1222 doses, spike-specific TCR breadth and depth rose versus day 0. Clonal diversity may have been underestimated, and the donors were mostly white British, with more females than males. Just 5 to 7 AZD1222 recipients were seropositive at baseline.

Trimming took off 0 bases at V and 6 bases at J, with 14 bases between the two ends. The CDR3 is 15 amino acids. Germline values: CDR1 MNHEY, CDR2 SVGAGI. For this clone: Antigen: not known.

The repertoire was sequenced with immunoSEQ multiplex PCR; TCRdb's copy has only in-frame clones and lacks some. Here the sample spans around 120,000 clones, about 92% being singletons. The TCR originated in an adult who received the AZD1222 COVID-19 vaccine. The sequencing here drew on peripheral blood, taken 28 days after the second AZD1222 dose. V gene TRBV6-5 combines with J gene TRBJ1-1, with D possibly being TRBD1 (6 bases). CDR3 bases: TGTGCCAGCAGTTACTCTATGACAGGCGGCGCTGAAGCTTTCTTT. It yields the protein CASSYSMTGGAEAFF.